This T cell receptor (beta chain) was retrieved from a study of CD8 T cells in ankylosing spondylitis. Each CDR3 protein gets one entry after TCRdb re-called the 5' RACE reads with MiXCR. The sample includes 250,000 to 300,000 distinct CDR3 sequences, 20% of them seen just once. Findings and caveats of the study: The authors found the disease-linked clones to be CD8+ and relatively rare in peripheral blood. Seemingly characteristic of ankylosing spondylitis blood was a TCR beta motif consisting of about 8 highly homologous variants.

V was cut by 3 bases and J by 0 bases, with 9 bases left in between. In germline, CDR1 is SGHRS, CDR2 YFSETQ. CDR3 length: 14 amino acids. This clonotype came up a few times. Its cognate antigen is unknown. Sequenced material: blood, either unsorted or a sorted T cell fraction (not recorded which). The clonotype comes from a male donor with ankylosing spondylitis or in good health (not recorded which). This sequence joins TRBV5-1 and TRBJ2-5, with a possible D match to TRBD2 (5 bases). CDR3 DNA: TGCGCCAGCAGCTCCGGGGAGAACCAAGAGACCCAGTACTTC. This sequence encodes CASSSGENQETQYF.